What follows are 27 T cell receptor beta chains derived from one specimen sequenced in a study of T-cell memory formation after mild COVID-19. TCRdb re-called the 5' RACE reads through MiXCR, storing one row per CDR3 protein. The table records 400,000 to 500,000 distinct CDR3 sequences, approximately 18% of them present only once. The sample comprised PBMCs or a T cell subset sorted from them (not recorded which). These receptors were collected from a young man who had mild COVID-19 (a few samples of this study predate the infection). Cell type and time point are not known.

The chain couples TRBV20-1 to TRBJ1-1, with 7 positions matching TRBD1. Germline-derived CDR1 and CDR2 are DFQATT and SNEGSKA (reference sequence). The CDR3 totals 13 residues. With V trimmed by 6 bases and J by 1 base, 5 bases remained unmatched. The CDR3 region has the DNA TGCAGTGCCGACGGGACAGAGAACACTGAAGCTTTCTTT. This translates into CSADGTENTEAFF.

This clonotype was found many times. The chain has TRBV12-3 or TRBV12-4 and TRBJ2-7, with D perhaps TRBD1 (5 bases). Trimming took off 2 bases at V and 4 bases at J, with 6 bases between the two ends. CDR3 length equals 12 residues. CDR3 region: CASSLSGYEQYF. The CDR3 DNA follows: TGTGCCAGCAGTTTATCAGGGTACGAGCAGTACTTC.

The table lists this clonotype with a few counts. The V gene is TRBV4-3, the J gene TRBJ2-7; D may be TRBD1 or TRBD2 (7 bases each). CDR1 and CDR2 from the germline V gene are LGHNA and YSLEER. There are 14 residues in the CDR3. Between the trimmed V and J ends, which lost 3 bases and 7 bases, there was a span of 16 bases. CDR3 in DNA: TGCGCCAGCAGCCACCCTGACAGGGAGGGGGAGCAGTACGTC. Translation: CASSHPDREGEQYV.

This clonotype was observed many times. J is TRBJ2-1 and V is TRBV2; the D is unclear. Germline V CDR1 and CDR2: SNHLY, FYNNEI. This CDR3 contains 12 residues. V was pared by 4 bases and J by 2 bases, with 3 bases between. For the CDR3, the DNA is TGTGCCAGCAGTGGACCCTACAATGAGCAGTTCTTC. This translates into CASSGPYNEQFF.

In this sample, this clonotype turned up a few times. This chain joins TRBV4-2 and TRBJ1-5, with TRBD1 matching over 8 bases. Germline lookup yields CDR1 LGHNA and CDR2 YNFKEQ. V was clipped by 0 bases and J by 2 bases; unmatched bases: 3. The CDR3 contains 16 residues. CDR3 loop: CASSQDLDRGNQPQHF. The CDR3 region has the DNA TGTGCCAGCAGCCAAGATCTGGACAGGGGCAATCAGCCCCAGCATTTT.

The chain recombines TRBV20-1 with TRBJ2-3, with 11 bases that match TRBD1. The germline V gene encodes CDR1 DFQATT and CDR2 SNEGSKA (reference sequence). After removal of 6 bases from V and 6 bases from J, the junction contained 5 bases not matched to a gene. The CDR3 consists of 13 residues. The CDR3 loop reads CSAGQGATDTQYF. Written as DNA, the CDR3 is TGCAGTGCAGGACAGGGGGCAACGGATACGCAGTATTTT.

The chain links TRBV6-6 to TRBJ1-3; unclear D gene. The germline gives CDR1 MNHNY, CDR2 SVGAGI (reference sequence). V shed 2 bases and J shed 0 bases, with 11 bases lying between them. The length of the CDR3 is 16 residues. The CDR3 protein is CASSYNAAASGNTIYF. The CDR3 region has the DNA TGTGCCAGCAGTTACAATGCAGCAGCCTCTGGAAACACCATATATTTT.

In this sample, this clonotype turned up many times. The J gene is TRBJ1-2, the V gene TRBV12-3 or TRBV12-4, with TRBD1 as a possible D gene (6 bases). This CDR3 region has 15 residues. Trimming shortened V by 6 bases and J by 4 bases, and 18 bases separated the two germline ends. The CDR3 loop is CASSRQRGAGYGYTF. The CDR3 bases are TGTGCCAGCAGCCGCCAGAGGGGGGCGGGCTATGGCTACACCTTC.

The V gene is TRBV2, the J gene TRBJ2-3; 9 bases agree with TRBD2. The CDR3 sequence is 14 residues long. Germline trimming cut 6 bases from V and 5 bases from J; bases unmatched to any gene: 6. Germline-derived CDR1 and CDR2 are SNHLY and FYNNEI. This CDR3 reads CASSQAGGGDTQYF. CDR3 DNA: TGTGCCAGCAGCCAAGCGGGGGGCGGAGATACGCAGTATTTT.

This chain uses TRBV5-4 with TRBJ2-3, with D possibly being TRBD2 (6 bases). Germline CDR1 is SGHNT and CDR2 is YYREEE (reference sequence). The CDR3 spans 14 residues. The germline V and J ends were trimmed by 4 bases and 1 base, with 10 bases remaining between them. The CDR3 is CASSPASGTDTQYF. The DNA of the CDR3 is TGTGCCAGCAGCCCAGCTAGCGGCACAGATACGCAGTATTTT.

The CDR3, as DNA: TGTGCCAGCAGCTTAGCTCAGCAGCCCCAGCATTTT. The encoded protein is CASSLAQQPQHF. V is TRBV11-3 and J is TRBJ1-5; D gene unclear. Germline CDR1 reads SGHNT; CDR2 reads YENEEA. The V end lost 1 base, the J end lost 7 bases, and 5 bases lay between the germline ends. CDR3 length equals 12 residues. The variable domain in full, completed from reference TRBV11-3 and TRBJ1-5, reads EAGVVQSPRYKIIEKKQPVAFWCNPISGHNTLYWYLQNLGQGPELLIRYENEEAVDDSQLPKDRFSAERLKGVDSTLKIQPAELGDSAVYLCASSLAQQPQHFGDGTRLSIL.

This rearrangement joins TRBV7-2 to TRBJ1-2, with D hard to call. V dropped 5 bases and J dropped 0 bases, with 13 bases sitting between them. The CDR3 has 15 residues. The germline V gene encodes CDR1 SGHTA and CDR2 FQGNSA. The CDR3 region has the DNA TGTGCCAGCAGCCCTCGGGTCCTAGCTAACTATGGCTACACCTTC. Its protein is CASSPRVLANYGYTF.

The CDR3: CASSSRGPGYETQYF. Here the CDR3 DNA reads TGCGCCAGCAGCTCGCGGGGGCCCGGTTACGAGACCCAGTACTTC. V and J are TRBV5-1 and TRBJ2-5; possibly TRBD2 for D (7 bases). The CDR3 covers 15 residues. The germline V and J ends were trimmed by 3 bases and 5 bases, with 17 bases remaining between them. Germline V gives CDR1 SGHRS, CDR2 YFSETQ. Together with reference TRBV5-1 and TRBJ2-5, the CDR3 gives the full variable domain: KAGVTQTPRYLIKTRGQQVTLSCSPISGHRSVSWYQQTPGQGLQFLFEYFSETQRNKGNFPGRFSGRQFSNSRSEMNVSTLELGDSALYLCASSSRGPGYETQYFGPGTRLLVL.

CDR3 DNA: TGTGCCAGCAGCTTGGGGGGGCACTATAATTCACCCCTCCACTTT. This encodes CASSLGGHYNSPLHF. The rearrangement links TRBV5-6 to TRBJ1-6; D is perhaps TRBD1 (6 bases). This CDR3 comprises 15 residues. Trimming stripped 0 bases from V and 3 bases from J, with 7 bases between. The germline gives CDR1 SGHDT, CDR2 YYEEEE.

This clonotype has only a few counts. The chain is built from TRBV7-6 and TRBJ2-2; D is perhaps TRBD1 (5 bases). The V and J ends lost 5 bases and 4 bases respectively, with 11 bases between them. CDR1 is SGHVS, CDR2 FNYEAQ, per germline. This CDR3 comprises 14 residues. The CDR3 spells CASSLTAPTGELFF. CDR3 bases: TGTGCCAGCAGCCTGACAGCCCCCACCGGGGAGCTGTTTTTT.

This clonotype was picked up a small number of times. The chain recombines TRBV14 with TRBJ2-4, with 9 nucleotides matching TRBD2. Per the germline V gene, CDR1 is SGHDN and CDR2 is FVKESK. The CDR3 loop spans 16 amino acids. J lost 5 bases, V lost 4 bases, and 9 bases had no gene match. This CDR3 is CASSPIAGAGENIQYF. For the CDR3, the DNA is TGTGCCAGCAGCCCAATAGCGGGGGCTGGGGAAAACATTCAGTACTTC. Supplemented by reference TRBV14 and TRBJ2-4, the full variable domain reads EAGVTQFPSHSVIEKGQTVTLRCDPISGHDNLYWYRRVMGKEIKFLLHFVKESKQDESGMPNNRFLAERTGGTYSTLKVQPAELEDSGVYFCASSPIAGAGENIQYFGAGTRLSVL.

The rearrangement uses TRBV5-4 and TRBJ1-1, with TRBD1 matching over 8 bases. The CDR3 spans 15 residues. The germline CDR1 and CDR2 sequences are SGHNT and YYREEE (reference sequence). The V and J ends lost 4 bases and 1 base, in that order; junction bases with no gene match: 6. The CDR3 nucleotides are TGTGCCAGCAGCCGGACCGGGACAGGGAACACTGAAGCTTTCTTT. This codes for CASSRTGTGNTEAFF.

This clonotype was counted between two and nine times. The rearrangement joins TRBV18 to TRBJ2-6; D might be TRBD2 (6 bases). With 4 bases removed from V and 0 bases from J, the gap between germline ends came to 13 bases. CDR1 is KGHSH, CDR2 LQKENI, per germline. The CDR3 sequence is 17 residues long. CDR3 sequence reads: CASSRAGFYSGANVLTF. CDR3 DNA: TGTGCCAGCTCACGGGCGGGGTTTTACTCTGGGGCCAACGTCCTGACTTTC.

CDR3 sequence: CASSLDRGLWDEQFF. The CDR3 nucleotides are TGTGCCAGCAGCTTAGACAGGGGCCTTTGGGATGAGCAGTTCTTC. V and J are TRBV5-8 and TRBJ2-1; 8 bases align to TRBD1. Germline CDR1 reads SGHTS; CDR2 reads YDEGEE. Trimming removed 2 bases from V and 8 bases from J; junction bases left unmatched: 9. This CDR3 is built from 15 residues.

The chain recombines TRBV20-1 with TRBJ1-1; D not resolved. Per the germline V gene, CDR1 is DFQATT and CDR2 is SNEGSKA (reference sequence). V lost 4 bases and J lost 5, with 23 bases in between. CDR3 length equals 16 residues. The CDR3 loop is CSATLPSFGSPTEAFF. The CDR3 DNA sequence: TGCAGTGCTACCCTACCTTCTTTCGGGTCCCCAACTGAAGCTTTCTTT.

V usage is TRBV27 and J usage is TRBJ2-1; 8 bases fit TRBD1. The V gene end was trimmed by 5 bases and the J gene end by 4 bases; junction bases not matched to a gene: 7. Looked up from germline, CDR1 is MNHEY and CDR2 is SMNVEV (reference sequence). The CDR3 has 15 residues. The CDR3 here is CASSDRGPLYNEQFF. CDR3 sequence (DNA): TGTGCCAGCAGTGACAGGGGTCCCTTATACAATGAGCAGTTCTTC.

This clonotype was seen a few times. Written as DNA, the CDR3 is TGTGCCAGCAGTTATACGGGGGATACGCAGTATTTT. Protein product: CASSYTGDTQYF. V is TRBV6-6 and J is TRBJ2-3, with D perhaps matching TRBD2 (5 bases). This CDR3 contains 12 residues. V lost 3 bases and J lost 6, with 7 bases in between. Germline V gene sequence: CDR1 MNHNY, CDR2 SVGAGI (reference sequence).

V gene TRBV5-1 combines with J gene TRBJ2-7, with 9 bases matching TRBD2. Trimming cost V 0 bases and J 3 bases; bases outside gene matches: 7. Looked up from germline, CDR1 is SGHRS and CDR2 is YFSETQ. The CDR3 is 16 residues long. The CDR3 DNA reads TGCGCCAGCAGCTTGGCCCGGCGGGGGGGTATCTACGAGCAGTACTTC. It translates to CASSLARRGGIYEQYF. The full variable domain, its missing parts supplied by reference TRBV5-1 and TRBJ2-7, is KAGVTQTPRYLIKTRGQQVTLSCSPISGHRSVSWYQQTPGQGLQFLFEYFSETQRNKGNFPGRFSGRQFSNSRSEMNVSTLELGDSALYLCASSLARRGGIYEQYFGPGTRLTVT.

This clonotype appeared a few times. DNA of the CDR3: TGCGCCAGCAGCTTGGACGCGGGGGGCCGCAATGAGCAGTTCTTC. Translation gives CASSLDAGGRNEQFF. The rearrangement joins TRBV5-1 to TRBJ2-1; 8 nucleotides match TRBD2. This CDR3 spans 15 amino acids. Germline CDR1 and CDR2: SGHRS and YFSETQ. V lost 0 bases, J lost 6 bases, and 5 bases stayed unmatched.

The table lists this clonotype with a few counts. DNA for the CDR3: TGTGCCAGCAGCCCCCGAAGCGAGCGGGGTCATGAGCAGTTCTTC. Its translation is CASSPRSERGHEQFF. This chain uses TRBV4-2 with TRBJ2-1; TRBD2 matches at 7 bases. Trimming at V came to 4 bases and at J to 8 bases, leaving 11 bases not matched to a gene. This CDR3 is 15 amino acids long. Germline lookup yields CDR1 LGHNA and CDR2 YNFKEQ.

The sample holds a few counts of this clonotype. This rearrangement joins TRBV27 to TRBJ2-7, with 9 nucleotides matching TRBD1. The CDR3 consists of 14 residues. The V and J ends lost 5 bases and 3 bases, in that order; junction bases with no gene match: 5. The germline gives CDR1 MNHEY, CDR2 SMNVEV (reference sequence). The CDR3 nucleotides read TGTGCCAGCAGTATGACAGGGGGTGGCTACGAGCAGTACGTC. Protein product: CASSMTGGGYEQYV.

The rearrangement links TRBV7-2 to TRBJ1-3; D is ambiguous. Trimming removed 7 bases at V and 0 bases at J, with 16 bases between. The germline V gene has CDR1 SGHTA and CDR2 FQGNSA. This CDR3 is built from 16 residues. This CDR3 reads CASTPWAGNSGNTIYF. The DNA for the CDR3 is TGTGCCAGCACCCCCTGGGCGGGGAACTCTGGAAACACCATATATTTT.